This T cell receptor beta chain was identified in a study of neoadjuvant nivolumab and ipilimumab in lung cancer. Study findings and constraints: Pretherapy blood TCR richness correlated positively with resected tumor richness. From pretherapy to surgery, tumor richness and clonality rose with dual therapy. Compared with tumor-adjacent uninvolved lung, resected tumors showed greater richness and clonality.

As to this clone: The antigen is undetermined.

Germline V CDR1 and CDR2: SGHRS, YFSETQ. The V segment lost 1 base and the J segment 8 bases; nucleotides outside the gene matches: 12. The CDR3 spans 17 residues. The protocol was immunoSEQ multiplex PCR, while the TCRdb copy is restricted to in-frame clones and leaves out a portion. Here the sample spans about 26,000 clones, 75% to 85% being singletons. This TCR was recovered from an adult with non-small cell lung cancer. J is TRBJ2-3 and V is TRBV5-1; TRBD2 matches 11 bases. Here the sequenced sample was tumor tissue, taken after neoadjuvant nivolumab, alone or with ipilimumab, at or shortly before surgery. The CDR3 loop is CASSLSGTSGAPGTQYF. Here the CDR3 DNA reads TGCGCCAGCAGCTTGTCCGGGACTAGCGGTGCACCTGGTACGCAGTATTTT.